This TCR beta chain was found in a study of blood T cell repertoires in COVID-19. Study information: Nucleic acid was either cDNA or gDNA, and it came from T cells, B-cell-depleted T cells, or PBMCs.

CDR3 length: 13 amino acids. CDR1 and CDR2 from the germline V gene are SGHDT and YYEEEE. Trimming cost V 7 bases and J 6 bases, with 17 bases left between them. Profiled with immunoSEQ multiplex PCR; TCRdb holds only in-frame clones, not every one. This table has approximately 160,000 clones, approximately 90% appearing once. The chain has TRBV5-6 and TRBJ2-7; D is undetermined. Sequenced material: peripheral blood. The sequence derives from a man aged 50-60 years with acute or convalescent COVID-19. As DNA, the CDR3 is TGTGCCAGCGCTTTTTACGGTGTCGGCGAGCAGTACGTC. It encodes CASAFYGVGEQYV.